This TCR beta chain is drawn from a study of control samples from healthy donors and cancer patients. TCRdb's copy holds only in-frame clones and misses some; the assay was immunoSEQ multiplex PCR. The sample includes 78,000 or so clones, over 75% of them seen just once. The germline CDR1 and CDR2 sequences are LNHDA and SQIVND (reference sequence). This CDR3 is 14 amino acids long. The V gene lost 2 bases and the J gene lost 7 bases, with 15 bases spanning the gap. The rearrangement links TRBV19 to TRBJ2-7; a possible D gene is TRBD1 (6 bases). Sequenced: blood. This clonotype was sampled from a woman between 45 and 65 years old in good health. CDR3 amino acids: CASSILTGSGEQYF. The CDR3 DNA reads TGTGCCAGTAGTATATTAACAGGGAGTGGTGAGCAGTACTTC. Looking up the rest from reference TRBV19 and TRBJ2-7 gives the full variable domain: DGGITQSPKYLFRKEGQNVTLSCEQNLNHDAMYWYRQDPGQGLRLIYYSQIVNDFQKGDIAEGYSVSREKKESFPLTVTSAQKNPTAFYLCASSILTGSGEQYFGPGTRLTVT.